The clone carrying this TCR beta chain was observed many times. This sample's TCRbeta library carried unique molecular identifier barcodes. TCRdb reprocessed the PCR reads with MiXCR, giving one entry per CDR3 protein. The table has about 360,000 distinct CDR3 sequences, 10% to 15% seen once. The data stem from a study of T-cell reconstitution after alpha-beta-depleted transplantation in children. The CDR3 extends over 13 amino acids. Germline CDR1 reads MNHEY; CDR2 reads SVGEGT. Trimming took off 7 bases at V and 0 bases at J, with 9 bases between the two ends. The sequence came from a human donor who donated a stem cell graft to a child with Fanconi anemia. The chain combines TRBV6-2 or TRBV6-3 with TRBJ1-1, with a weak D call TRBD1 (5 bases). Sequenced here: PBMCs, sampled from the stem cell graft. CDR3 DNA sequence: TGTGCCAGCACTAGACAGATGAACACTGAAGCTTTCTTT. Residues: CASTRQMNTEAFF.